The 5 T cell receptor beta chains below come from one sample, sequenced in a study of human T cells and chemical hapten exposure. TCRdb re-called the RACE reads with MiXCR, one entry per CDR3 protein. The sample carries 100,000 to 150,000 distinct CDR3 sequences, roughly an eighth recorded once. Regarding time point: patch test 1, 2 weeks after DPC sensitization. Noted treatment: therapeutic diphenylcyclopropenone sensitization with weekly scalp DPC. The material sequenced was whole blood, taken in connection with sensitization to the hapten diphenylcyclopropenone (DPC). These receptor sequences come from a man between 18 and 35 years old with alopecia areata. Some clones in this sample may be carry-over from other donors' samples.

This clonotype was counted between two and nine times. The chain combines TRBV20-1 with TRBJ1-2; D gene uncertain. V was clipped by 3 bases and J by 7 bases, with 6 bases between them. Germline V gene sequence: CDR1 DFQATT, CDR2 SNEGSKA (reference sequence). CDR3 length: 10 residues. This CDR3 reads CSASSPGYTF. The CDR3 DNA sequence: TGCAGTGCTAGTTCGCCTGGCTACACCTTC.

V gene TRBV7-9 combines with J gene TRBJ2-7; D is unclear. Germline assignment: CDR1 SEHNR and CDR2 FQNEAQ (reference sequence). V was cut by 1 base and J by 3 bases, with 4 bases left in between. The CDR3 covers 12 residues. CDR3 protein: CASSLEYYEQYF. Written as DNA, the CDR3 is TGTGCCAGCAGCTTAGAATACTACGAGCAGTACTTC.

This clonotype was seen many times. The gene calls are TRBV5-6 and TRBJ2-6; D not resolved. V gave up 4 bases and J gave up 2 bases, with 19 bases separating them. The germline gives CDR1 SGHDT, CDR2 YYEEEE. The CDR3 totals 18 residues. The CDR3 loop reads CASSQWVSVRAGANVLTF. The DNA of the CDR3 is TGTGCCAGCAGCCAGTGGGTTTCCGTTCGGGCTGGGGCCAACGTCCTGACTTTC.

This clonotype was counted only a few times. This chain links TRBV6-1 with TRBJ1-6; D gene unclear. Trimming took 0 bases from V and 9 from J, leaving 9 bases between them. Looked up from germline, CDR1 is MNHNS and CDR2 is SASEGT. The CDR3 runs to 14 residues. The CDR3 sequence is CASSEAGSGSPLHF. Written as DNA, the CDR3 is TGTGCCAGCAGTGAAGCAGGGTCTGGTTCACCCCTCCACTTT.

This clonotype was detected a few times. In DNA form, the CDR3 reads TGTGCCAGCAGTGACAGGGTCGACGAGCAGTACGTC. Its translation is CASSDRVDEQYV. The chain employs TRBV6-2 or TRBV6-3 and TRBJ2-7; 7 nucleotides agree with TRBD1. The CDR3 extends over 12 amino acids. Germline assignment: CDR1 MNHEY and CDR2 SVGEGT. V was clipped by 5 bases and J by 5 bases; unmatched bases: 3.